The subject of this entry is one T cell receptor beta chain. The antigen remains undetermined. The data are from a study of graft-versus-host responses after intestinal transplantation. For the study at large: Grafts that recipients had were multivisceral, liver-intestinal, or isolated intestinal transplants. Tacrolimus plus steroids were given to all recipients for roughly three years, preceded by anti-thymocyte globulin induction. Notes on the study in general: Recipient marrow harbored GvH clones, some of which surfaced first in ileum or blood. Maximum circulating GvH clone levels tracked with early post-transplant HvG decreases.

Data came from immunoSEQ multiplex PCR; TCRdb stores just in-frame clones and leaves some out. The profile shows approximately 14,000 clones, more than 90% of them singletons. This sample comprised PBMCs, obtained 9 days after transplant. This TCR was sampled from a human patient who received an intestinal transplant, so some T cells may come from the graft donor.

Here the CDR3 reads CASSLDRGFPGYTF. Written as DNA, the CDR3 is TGTGCCAGCAGCTTAGACAGGGGCTTCCCTGGCTACACCTTC. V and J are TRBV5-6 and TRBJ1-2, with 8 bases lining up with TRBD1. CDR3 length equals 14 residues. V shed 2 bases and J 7 bases; nucleotides not matched to a gene: 7. Germline lookup yields CDR1 SGHDT and CDR2 YYEEEE.